There are a few counts of the clone carrying this T cell receptor beta chain. With a J-beta primer mix and a sample-barcoded 5' primer, a second PCR ran about 7 to 12 cycles. Each CDR3 protein is one row after TCRdb ran MiXCR on the 5' RACE reads. This sample has roughly 700,000 distinct CDR3 sequences, with approximately 25% found just once. The CDR3 runs to 15 residues. V trimming: 3 bases; J trimming: 6 bases; junction bases outside the gene matches: 7. Germline values: CDR1 SGHRS, CDR2 YFSETQ. Isolation per sample recovered at least 6 million PBMCs. Extraction yielded at least 6 micrograms of total RNA per sample. This sample was taken from a study of blood T cells in healthy people across ages. These sequences were also reported in another study, on T cells of mothers and their children. As that study records: Each child contributed roughly 3 million TCR beta CDR3 reads, while each mother contributed over 9.5 million. A slight, non-significant increase in overlap was found for related mother-child pairs relative to unrelated pairs.

The chain links TRBV5-1 to TRBJ2-2, with 8 bases fitting TRBD1. Material: blood. This receptor was taken from a boy aged 5 to 17 in good health. This CDR3 reads CASSSTGEAAGELFF. CDR3 DNA: TGCGCCAGCAGCTCGACAGGGGAGGCGGCCGGGGAGCTGTTTTTT.